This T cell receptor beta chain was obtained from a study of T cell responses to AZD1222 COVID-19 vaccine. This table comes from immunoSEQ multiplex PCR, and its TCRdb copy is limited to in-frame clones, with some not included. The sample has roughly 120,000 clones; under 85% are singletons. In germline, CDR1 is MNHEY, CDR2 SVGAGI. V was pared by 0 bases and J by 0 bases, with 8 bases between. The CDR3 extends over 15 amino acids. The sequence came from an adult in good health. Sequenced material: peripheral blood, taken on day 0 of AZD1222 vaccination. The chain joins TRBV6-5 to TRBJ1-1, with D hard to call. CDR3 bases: TGTGCCAGCAGTTACTCAGGTATAATGAACACTGAAGCTTTCTTT. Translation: CASSYSGIMNTEAFF.